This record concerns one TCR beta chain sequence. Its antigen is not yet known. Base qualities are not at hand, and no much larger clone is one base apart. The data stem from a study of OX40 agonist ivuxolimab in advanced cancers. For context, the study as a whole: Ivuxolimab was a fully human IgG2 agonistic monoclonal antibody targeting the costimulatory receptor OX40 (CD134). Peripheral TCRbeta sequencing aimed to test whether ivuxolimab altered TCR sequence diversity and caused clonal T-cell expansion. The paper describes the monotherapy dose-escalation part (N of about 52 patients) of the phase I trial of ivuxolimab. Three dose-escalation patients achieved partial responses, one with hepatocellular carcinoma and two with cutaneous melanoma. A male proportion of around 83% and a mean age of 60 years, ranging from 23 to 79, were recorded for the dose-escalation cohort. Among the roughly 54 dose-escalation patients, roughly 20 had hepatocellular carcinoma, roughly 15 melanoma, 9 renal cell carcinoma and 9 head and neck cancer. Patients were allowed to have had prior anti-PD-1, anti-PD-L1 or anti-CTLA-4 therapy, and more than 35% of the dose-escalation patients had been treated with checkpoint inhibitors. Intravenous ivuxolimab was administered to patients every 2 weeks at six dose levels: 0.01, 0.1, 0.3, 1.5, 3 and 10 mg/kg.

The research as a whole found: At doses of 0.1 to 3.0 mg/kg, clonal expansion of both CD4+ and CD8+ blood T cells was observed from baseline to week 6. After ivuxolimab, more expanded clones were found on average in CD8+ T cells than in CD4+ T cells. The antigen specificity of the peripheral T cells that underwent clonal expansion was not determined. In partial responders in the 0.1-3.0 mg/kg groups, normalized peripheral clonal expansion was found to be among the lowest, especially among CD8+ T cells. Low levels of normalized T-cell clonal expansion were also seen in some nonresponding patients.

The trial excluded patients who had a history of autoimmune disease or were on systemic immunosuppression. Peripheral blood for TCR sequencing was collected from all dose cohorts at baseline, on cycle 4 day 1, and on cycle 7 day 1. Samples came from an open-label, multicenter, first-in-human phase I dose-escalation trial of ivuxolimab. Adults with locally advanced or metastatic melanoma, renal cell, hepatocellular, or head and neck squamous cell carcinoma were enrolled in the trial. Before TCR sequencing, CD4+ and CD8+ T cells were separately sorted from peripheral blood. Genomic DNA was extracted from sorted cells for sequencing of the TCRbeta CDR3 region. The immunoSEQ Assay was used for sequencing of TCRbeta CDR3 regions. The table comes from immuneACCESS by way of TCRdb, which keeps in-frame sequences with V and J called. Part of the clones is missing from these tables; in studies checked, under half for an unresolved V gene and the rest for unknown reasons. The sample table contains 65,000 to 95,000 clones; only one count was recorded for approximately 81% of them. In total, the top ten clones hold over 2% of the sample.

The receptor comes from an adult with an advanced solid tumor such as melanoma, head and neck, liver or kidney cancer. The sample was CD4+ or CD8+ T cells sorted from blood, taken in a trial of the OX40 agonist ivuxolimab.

The DNA sequence is given as TGTGCCAGTAGTATAGACGGACTAGCGGGGTTCAACAATGAGCAGTTCTTC. Its product reads: CASSIDGLAGFNNEQFF. Recombination connected TRBV19 to TRBJ2-1, with 12 bases aligning to TRBD2. Relative to germline, V is missing 0 bases and J is missing 5 bases, with 5 bases of the junction outside any gene match. Taken from cysteine to phenylalanine, the CDR3 has 17 residues. Left in the record is the CDR3 DNA by itself, 51 bases read in frame from the first base. The germline V gene (reference sequence) specifies LNHDA as CDR1 and SQIVND as CDR2.